This TCR beta chain was identified in a study of T cell responses to AZD1222 COVID-19 vaccine. Clones were read by immunoSEQ multiplex PCR, and TCRdb kept only the in-frame ones, dropping some. Among over 95,000 clones listed, approximately 90% were seen once. This CDR3 region has 14 residues. V was trimmed by 6 bases and J by 0 bases, leaving 11 bases between them. Germline assignment: CDR1 LNHDA and CDR2 SQIVND (reference sequence). The sample was peripheral blood, taken 28 days after the second AZD1222 dose. This sequence was found in an adult who received the AZD1222 COVID-19 vaccine. The rearrangement links TRBV19 to TRBJ1-1, with D unresolved. The CDR3, as DNA: TGTGCCAGTAGACTTGGGCAGTTGAACACTGAAGCTTTCTTT. Translating gives CASRLGQLNTEAFF.